This TCR beta chain comes out of a study of cytomegalovirus exposure and HLA in healthy donors. Study at large: Earlier sequencing of approximately 200 million T cells yielded roughly 120 million unique TCR beta sequences. General observations from the study: Segments of the TCR beta V type were, in most cases, productive about 87% or about 30% of the time in an earlier analysis.

Looked up from germline, CDR1 is GTSNPN and CDR2 is SVGIG (reference sequence). The length of the CDR3 is 16 residues. V was pared by 3 bases and J by 8 bases, with 14 bases of the junction left unmatched. This PCR relied on a set of 60 Vbeta primers and 13 Jbeta primers. Some clones are missing from TCRdb's copy, which holds only in-frame ones; the method was immunoSEQ multiplex PCR. The table has tens of thousands of clones, around 80% seen once. These donors, healthy bone marrow donors, were studied. With regard to this clone: Its antigen is undetermined.

The rearrangement links TRBV30 to TRBJ2-1; the match to TRBD2 covers 9 bases. The sequenced material came from PBMCs. The source is a man aged 35-49 years in good health and CMV-seronegative. DNA for the CDR3: TGTGCCTGGAGCGTACCGGGGCGGGGGGGTCCTGATGAGCAGTTCTTC. Translation: CAWSVPGRGGPDEQFF.